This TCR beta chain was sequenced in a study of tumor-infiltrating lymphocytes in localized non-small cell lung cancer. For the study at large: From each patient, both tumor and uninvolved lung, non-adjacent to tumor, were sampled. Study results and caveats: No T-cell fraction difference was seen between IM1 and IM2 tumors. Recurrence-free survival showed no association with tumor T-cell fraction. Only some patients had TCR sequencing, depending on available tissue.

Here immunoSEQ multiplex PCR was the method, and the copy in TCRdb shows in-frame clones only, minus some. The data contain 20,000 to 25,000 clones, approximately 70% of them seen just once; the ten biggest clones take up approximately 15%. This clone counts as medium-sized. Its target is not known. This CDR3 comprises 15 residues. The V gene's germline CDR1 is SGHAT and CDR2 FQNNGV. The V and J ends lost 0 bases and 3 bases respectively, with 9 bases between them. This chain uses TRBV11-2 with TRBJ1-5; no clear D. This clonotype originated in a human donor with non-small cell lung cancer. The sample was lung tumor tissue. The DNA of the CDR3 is TGTGCCAGCAGCTTAGAGGCGGGGTTCAATCAGCCCCAGCATTTT. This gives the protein CASSLEAGFNQPQHF.